The present entry profiles one T cell receptor (beta chain) with its context. The germline CDR1 and CDR2 sequences are MNHEY and SMNVEV (reference sequence). Unmatched junction bases numbered 5, after V lost 5 bases and J lost 4 bases. CDR3 size: 14 residues. Only in-frame clones appear in the TCRdb table, and some are missing; sequencing was by immunoSEQ multiplex PCR. The sample yields some 40,000 clones, about 88% seen once. The record originates from a study of sequential checkpoint blockade in melanoma. Treatment described: randomized to nivolumab then ipilimumab (arm A) or the reverse (arm B). This TCR was recovered from a human donor with melanoma. The material was CD8+ T cells sorted from blood (inferred from file names), obtained from a patient given nivolumab and ipilimumab in sequence. This chain uses TRBV27 with TRBJ1-3; 7 nucleotides match TRBD1. CDR3 DNA: TGTGCCAGCAGTCCCAGGGGGTCCGGAAACACCATATATTTT. It translates to CASSPRGSGNTIYF.